The clone carrying this T cell receptor beta chain registers medium-sized by frequency. What it binds is not known. These data originate in a study of CXCR3-negative and CXCR3-positive naive CD8 T cells. Broader study findings: Naive CXCR3-positive and CXCR3-negative cells shared similar TRBV-TRBJ usage, unlike memory cells.

The CDR3 loop spans 15 amino acids. CDR1 is SGHVS and CDR2 is FQNEAQ in the germline V gene. The libraries of TRB cDNA were constructed through 5' RACE using UMI labels. Reprocessing the 5' RACE reads, TCRdb reports a single entry for every CDR3 protein and omits DNA. The listing contains approximately 52,000 distinct CDR3 sequences. This sequence originates from a human donor in good health. Some clones in this sample may be carry-over from other donors' samples. The sequenced material came from memory CD8+ T cells from blood. The rearrangement joins TRBV7-8 to TRBJ2-5; TCRdb proposes TRBD2, but this gene call is untestable without DNA. CDR3 sequence reads: CASSLGAGGEETQYF.